This TCR beta chain was recorded in a study of blood T cell repertoires in COVID-19. Libraries were prepared by immunoSEQ multiplex PCR; TCRdb keeps only in-frame clonotypes and omits some of them. The sample lists about 150,000 clones, approximately 90% occurring once. This sequence originates from a woman aged 45-60 years with acute or convalescent COVID-19. The sample consisted of peripheral blood.

CDR3 sequence: CASTLREENQPQHF. The CDR3 DNA follows: TGTGCCAGCACCCTCAGGGAGGAGAATCAGCCCCAGCATTTT. The J gene is TRBJ1-5, the V gene TRBV5-5; TRBD1 might be the D (5 bases). Deletions cut 6 bases from V and 4 bases from J, with 14 bases between. This CDR3 is 14 amino acids long. Germline values: CDR1 SGHKS, CDR2 YYEKEE (reference sequence).